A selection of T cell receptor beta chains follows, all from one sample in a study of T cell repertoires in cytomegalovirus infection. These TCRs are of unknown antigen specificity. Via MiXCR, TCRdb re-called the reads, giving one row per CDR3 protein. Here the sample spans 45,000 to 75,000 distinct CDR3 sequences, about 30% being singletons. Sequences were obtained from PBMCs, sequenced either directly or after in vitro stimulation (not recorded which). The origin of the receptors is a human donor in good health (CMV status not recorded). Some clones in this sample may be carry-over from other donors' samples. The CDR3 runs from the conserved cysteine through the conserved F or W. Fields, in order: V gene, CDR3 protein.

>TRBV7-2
CASIADRTTYEQYF
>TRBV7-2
CASSPRGGYEQYF
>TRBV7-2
CASSLGGGGEQFF
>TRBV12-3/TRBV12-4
CASSRQGVAYNEQFF
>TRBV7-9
CASSQAPGTGYQETQYF
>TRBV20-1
CSASSGYGNSPLHF
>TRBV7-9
CASSLRGRVEQFF
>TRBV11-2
CASSLAGTLNTEAFF
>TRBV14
CASSFRLSGNTIYF
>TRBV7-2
CASSFGHFDTQYF
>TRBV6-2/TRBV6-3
CASSPGQWVNTEAFF
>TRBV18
CASSPTSGVGNEQFF
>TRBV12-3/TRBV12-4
CASSFDGELFF
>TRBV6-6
CASAPPSGKAFF
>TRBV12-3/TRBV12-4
CASSSQGTYQPQHF
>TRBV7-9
CASSAGTASGNTIYF
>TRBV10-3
CAISEMGPGELFF
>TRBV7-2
CASTFWSADYGYTF
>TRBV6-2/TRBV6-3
CASSYTRDRLHF
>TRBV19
CASSIRQVGPQHF
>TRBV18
CASSPRTAQETQYF
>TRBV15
CATSRPGLQQETQYF
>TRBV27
CASSLFRPGTTEAFF
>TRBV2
CASFLWRAQSPLHF
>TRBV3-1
CASSQDFATYTF
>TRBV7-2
CASSLVAAGGEQFF
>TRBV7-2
CASSFETGPYEQYF
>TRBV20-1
CSGGSGNQPQHF
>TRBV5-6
CASSLNGGVTEAFF
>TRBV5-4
CASSFRTAISQAFF
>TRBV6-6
CASSRDRGEGEQFF
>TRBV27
CASSLSIVASEQYF
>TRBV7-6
CASSFTSGNTGELFF
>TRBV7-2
CASSLEGGPYEQYF
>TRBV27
CASSSYTGVRGEQYF
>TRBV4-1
CASSQDARGETQYF
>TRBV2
CASRAGLAGSETQYF
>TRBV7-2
CASSPGTGFEETQYF
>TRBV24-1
CATSPRLASADTQYF
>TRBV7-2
CASSPRWSGATGELFF
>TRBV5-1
CASSLEAGGTEAFF
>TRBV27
CASSSALNYGYTF
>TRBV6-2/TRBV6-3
CAAKTSGRGSYNEQFF
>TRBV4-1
CASSQDAPGGASGYTF
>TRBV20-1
CSARSGFEEQFF
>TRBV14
CASSQDVADTQYF
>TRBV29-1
CSVGRQGAYEQYF
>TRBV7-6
CASSLARDHEQFF
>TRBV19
CASSIGAPAGTEAFF
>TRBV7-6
CASSFRSGSWDTQYF